These 30 T cell receptor beta chains came from one sample sequenced in a study of cytomegalovirus exposure and HLA in healthy donors (dated 2017 in TCRdb). Library preparation used the immunoSEQ multiplex PCR assay. A mixture of 60 forward primers for TCR Vbeta segments and 13 reverse primers for TCR Jbeta segments was used in the multiplex PCR. This is the immuneACCESS table as TCRdb keeps it, with only in-frame sequences that have V and J called. A part of the clones is gone; compared with another copy, unresolved V genes explain less than half, and the rest is unexplained. The sample table lists 100,000 to 150,000 clones, roughly 78% of them with a count of one. The ten largest make up 6% to 8% of the sample. The sequenced sample was PBMCs. Every receptor here comes from a woman in her thirties or forties in good health and CMV-seronegative.

The chain employs TRBV10-1 and TRBJ2-3; the D gene is possibly TRBD2 (5 bases). The CDR3 covers 13 residues. V was clipped by 4 bases and J by 6 bases, with 11 bases between them. Germline CDR1 and CDR2: WNHNN and SYGVQD (reference sequence). The CDR3, as DNA: TGCGCCAGCAGTGCGGGATTGGGTGATACGCAGTATTTT. It codes for CASSAGLGDTQYF.

V and J are TRBV7-2 and TRBJ1-1, with D possibly matching TRBD1 (5 bases). Germline V gene data show CDR1 as SGHTA and CDR2 as FQGNSA. There are 13 residues in the CDR3. V was clipped by 5 bases and J by 6 bases, with 13 bases between them. The CDR3 nucleotides read TGTGCCAGCAGCCCTCCAGGGTCCGCTGAAGCTTTCTTT. It specifies CASSPPGSAEAFF.

V is TRBV11-2 and J is TRBJ2-5; TRBD2 might be the D (7 bases). CDR3 size: 13 residues. V was trimmed by 5 bases and J by 4 bases, leaving 11 bases between them. The germline CDR1 and CDR2 sequences are SGHAT and FQNNGV. The CDR3 here is CASSTRGAETQYF. The DNA for the CDR3 is TGTGCCAGCAGCACCCGGGGGGCAGAGACCCAGTACTTC.

The chain employs TRBV7-6 and TRBJ2-5; 11 nucleotides agree with TRBD2. TRBJ2-7 explains the end of the DNA better; the J call may be wrong. The CDR3 is 14 amino acids. Germline V lookup: CDR1 SGHVS, CDR2 FNYEAQ. The CDR3 DNA follows: TGTGCCAGCAGCTTTACTAGCGGGAGTGGCGAGCAGTACTTC. This codes for CASSFTSGSGEQYF.

The V gene is TRBV7-9, the J gene TRBJ2-7; 8 bases are shared with TRBD2. The germline gives CDR1 SEHNR, CDR2 FQNEAQ (reference sequence). The CDR3 sequence is 15 residues long. The V gene end was trimmed by 5 bases and the J gene end by 5 bases; junction bases not matched to a gene: 11. The CDR3 region is CASSDYRAGGDEQYF. CDR3 nucleotides: TGTGCCAGCAGCGACTACAGGGCGGGAGGCGACGAGCAGTACTTC.

The chain combines TRBV9 with TRBJ2-2, with TRBD1 matching over 7 bases. The CDR3 length is 17 residues. CDR1 and CDR2 from the germline V gene are SGDLS and YYNGEE. V was clipped by 4 bases and J by 0 bases; unmatched bases: 9. CDR3 residues: CASSNPRDSPNTGELFF. The CDR3 DNA sequence: TGTGCCAGCAGCAACCCCCGGGACAGCCCGAACACCGGGGAGCTGTTTTTT.

The gene calls are TRBV27 and TRBJ2-7, with TRBD1 matching over 12 bases. CDR1 is MNHEY and CDR2 is SMNVEV in the germline V gene (reference sequence). CDR3 length: 16 residues. Trimming at V came to 5 bases and at J to 6 bases, leaving 11 bases not matched to a gene. CDR3 protein: CASSPRDRGPQGEQYF. The CDR3 nucleotides are TGTGCCAGCAGTCCCCGGGACAGGGGGCCCCAAGGCGAGCAGTACTTC.

The J gene is TRBJ1-2, the V gene TRBV28; 9 nucleotides line up with TRBD1. This CDR3 contains 14 residues. V lost 3 bases, J lost 3 bases, and 2 bases stayed unmatched. Germline V gene sequence: CDR1 MDHEN, CDR2 SYDVKM. The CDR3 sequence is CASSFGQGHYGYTF. In DNA, the CDR3 is TGTGCCAGCAGTTTCGGACAGGGGCACTATGGCTACACCTTC.

This clone was seen a handful of times. The rearrangement uses TRBV6-1 and TRBJ1-4; D not resolved. Trimming took off 7 bases at V and 3 bases at J, with 15 bases between the two ends. CDR1 MNHNS and CDR2 SASEGT come from the germline V gene. This CDR3 is built from 15 residues. The CDR3 DNA reads TGTGCCAGCACTGCGCTCCGGGTGGCTAATGAAAAACTGTTTTTT. Protein product: CASTALRVANEKLFF.

The chain links TRBV27 to TRBJ1-2, with 7 bases lining up with TRBD1. Germline loops: CDR1 MNHEY, CDR2 SMNVEV (reference sequence). The CDR3 runs to 13 residues. Trimming at V came to 6 bases and at J to 4 bases, leaving 5 bases not matched to a gene. This CDR3 is CASRTGSGYGYTF. The CDR3 DNA reads TGTGCCAGCAGGACAGGGTCTGGCTATGGCTACACCTTC.

Here the CDR3 reads CASSLRQGPGANVLTF. The CDR3 DNA sequence: TGCGCCAGCAGCTTACGCCAGGGTCCTGGGGCCAACGTCCTGACTTTC. The chain uses TRBV5-1 and TRBJ2-6, with D perhaps matching TRBD1 (5 bases). CDR1 and CDR2 (germline): SGHRS, YFSETQ. The CDR3 runs 16 residues. V shed 2 bases and J shed 2 bases, with 11 bases lying between them.

This sequence joins TRBV5-4 and TRBJ1-4, with a tentative D call TRBD1 (6 bases). V shed 4 bases and J shed 3 bases, with 10 bases lying between them. The CDR3 is made up of 14 amino acids. Germline CDR1 is SGHNT and CDR2 is YYREEE (reference sequence). The CDR3 bases are TGTGCCAGCAGCACACAGGGTGCTAATGAAAAACTGTTTTTT. It encodes CASSTQGANEKLFF.

This clone was found once. Germline is not matched at one junction end, which may reflect a read error. J is TRBJ2-6 and V is TRBV29-1, with D possibly being TRBD1 (5 bases). The CDR3 runs 13 residues. Germline loops: CDR1 SQVTM, CDR2 ANQGSEA. For the CDR3, the DNA is TGCACCGTTGTAGTTTCTGGGGCCAACGGCCTGACTTTC. It codes for CTVVVSGANGLTF.

In this sample, this clone turned up a few times. The chain links TRBV27 to TRBJ2-5, with 8 bases identical to TRBD1. The CDR3 is 14 residues long. Germline CDR1 is MNHEY and CDR2 is SMNVEV (reference sequence). The V segment lost 9 bases and the J segment 7 bases; nucleotides outside the gene matches: 13. Here the CDR3 DNA reads TGTGCCAGTAAATTCCGGGACAGGTTGGGGACCCAGTACTTC. Encoded protein: CASKFRDRLGTQYF.

The chain couples TRBV2 to TRBJ2-5; weak D call: TRBD2 (5 bases). Looked up from germline, CDR1 is SNHLY and CDR2 is FYNNEI. Trimming left V 6 bases short and J 1 base short, with 9 bases between. There are 13 residues in the CDR3. CDR3 sequence reads: CASSGLLQETQYF. DNA for the CDR3: TGTGCCAGCAGCGGACTTCTCCAAGAGACCCAGTACTTC.

This clone was seen only once. The V gene is TRBV11-2, the J gene TRBJ2-5; D possibly corresponds to TRBD2 (6 bases). CDR1 is SGHAT, CDR2 FQNNGV, per germline. V was pared by 3 bases and J by 13 bases, with 9 bases between. The CDR3 has 10 residues. The CDR3 here is CASSFGGRYF. CDR3 coding DNA: TGTGCCAGCAGCTTTGGAGGGCGGTACTTC.

The CDR3 loop reads CASKGEGGIDTQYF. The CDR3 DNA sequence: TGTGCCAGCAAGGGAGAGGGGGGGATTGATACGCAGTATTTT. The genes are TRBV27 and TRBJ2-3; a possible D gene is TRBD2 (7 bases). Per the germline V gene, CDR1 is MNHEY and CDR2 is SMNVEV (reference sequence). This CDR3 comprises 14 residues. Trimming took 7 bases from V and 6 from J, leaving 17 bases between them.

This clone was recorded once. Germline is not matched at one junction end, which may reflect a read error. The gene calls are TRBV19 and TRBJ1-2; 7 bases are a match to TRBD1. CDR1 and CDR2 from the germline V gene are LNHDA and SQIVND (reference sequence). This CDR3 region has 15 residues. The CDR3 is CASSTTGVGLYVYTF. The CDR3 DNA reads as TGTGCCAGTAGTACTACAGGGGTTGGCCTCTATGTCTACACCTTC. The full variable domain, rest sourced from reference TRBV19 and TRBJ1-2, is DGGITQSPKYLFRKEGQNVTLSCEQNLNHDAMYWYRQDPGQGLRLIYYSQIVNDFQKGDIAEGYSVSREKKESFPLTVTSAQKNPTAFYLCASSTTGVGLYVYTFGSGTRLTVV.

CDR3 sequence reads: CSVQTSGGLGECQYF. CDR3 DNA: TGCAGCGTCCAGACTAGCGGGGGATTAGGAGAGTGCCAGTACTTC. The gene calls are TRBV29-1 and TRBJ2-5, with 12 bases that match TRBD2. CDR1 is SQVTM and CDR2 is ANQGSEA in the germline V gene. The CDR3 is made up of 15 amino acids. V trimming: 6 bases; J trimming: 10 bases; junction bases outside the gene matches: 15.

With regard to this clone: Distinct nucleotide sequences in the sample also encode this CDR3. The rearrangement uses TRBV7-9 and TRBJ1-1; unclear D gene. Germline values: CDR1 SEHNR, CDR2 FQNEAQ (reference sequence). The CDR3 has 12 amino acids. Trimming shortened V by 5 bases and J by 0 bases, and 4 bases separated the two germline ends. CDR3 residues: CASSRVNTEAFF. CDR3 sequence (DNA): TGTGCCAGCAGCCGGGTGAACACTGAAGCTTTCTTT.

The gene calls are TRBV6-6 and TRBJ1-1; D is ambiguous. V lost 7 bases, J lost 1 base, and 19 bases lay in between. CDR3 length: 16 amino acids. CDR1 MNHNY and CDR2 SVGAGI come from the germline V gene (reference sequence). CDR3 amino acids: CASTGGQRSGNTEAFF. CDR3 DNA: TGTGCCAGCACGGGAGGCCAGCGTAGCGGGAACACTGAAGCTTTCTTT.

This chain connects TRBV13 to TRBJ1-1, with 10 bases fitting TRBD1. The CDR3 totals 14 residues. CDR1 and CDR2 (germline): PRHDT, FYEKMQ (reference sequence). V lost 5 bases, J lost 4 bases, and 4 bases stayed unmatched. CDR3 in amino acids: CASSLRDRGTEAFF. The CDR3 bases are TGTGCCAGCAGCCTCCGGGACAGGGGCACTGAAGCTTTCTTT. The full variable domain, with the rest looked up from reference TRBV13 and TRBJ1-1, is AAGVIQSPRHLIKEKRETATLKCYPIPRHDTVYWYQQGPGQDPQFLISFYEKMQSDKGSIPDRFSAQQFSDYHSELNMSSLELGDSALYFCASSLRDRGTEAFFGQGTRLTVV.

This clone was counted only a few times. V usage is TRBV28 and J usage is TRBJ1-6; no reliable D call. Per germline, CDR1 MDHEN and CDR2 SYDVKM. V was trimmed by 6 bases and J by 4 bases, leaving 10 bases between them. The CDR3 loop spans 14 amino acids. This CDR3 reads CASSPAGYNSPLHF. CDR3 nucleotides: TGTGCCAGCAGCCCGGCGGGGTATAATTCACCCCTCCACTTT. Filled out from reference TRBV28 and TRBJ1-6, the complete variable domain reads DVKVTQSSRYLVKRTGEKVFLECVQDMDHENMFWYRQDPGLGLRLIYFSYDVKMKEKGDIPEGYSVSREKKERFSLILESASTNQTSMYLCASSPAGYNSPLHFGNGTRLTVT.

This chain connects TRBV7-2 to TRBJ1-2, with no clear D. The germline V gene encodes CDR1 SGHTA and CDR2 FQGNSA. With 6 bases removed from V and 6 bases from J, the gap between germline ends came to 8 bases. CDR3 length: 11 amino acids. CDR3 bases: TGTGCCAGCAGGCAGAGGAATGGCTACACCTTC. Translated, it gives CASRQRNGYTF.

V usage is TRBV4-2 and J usage is TRBJ2-7; TRBD2 matches 8 bases. V dropped 0 bases and J dropped 7; count of bases not matched to a gene: 14. Germline assignment: CDR1 LGHNA and CDR2 YNFKEQ. This CDR3 is built from 17 residues. CDR3 protein: CASSQDGTRGWDKEQYF. The CDR3 DNA reads TGTGCCAGCAGCCAAGATGGGACTAGGGGATGGGATAAGGAGCAGTACTTC.

V is TRBV6-6 and J is TRBJ1-2; tentatively, D is TRBD1 (5 bases). V lost 4 bases, J lost 2 bases, and 8 bases lay in between. Germline CDR1 and CDR2: MNHNY and SVGAGI (reference sequence). The CDR3 has 13 amino acids. This CDR3 is CASSSTVNYGYTF. CDR3 DNA: TGTGCCAGCAGTTCGACAGTAAACTATGGCTACACCTTC.

This clone was detected only once. The V call is TRBV4-3, the J call TRBJ1-1, with TRBD1 identical over 12 bases. Germline V gene data show CDR1 as LGHNA and CDR2 as YSLEER. V dropped 1 base and J dropped 11; count of bases not matched to a gene: 11. CDR3 length: 16 amino acids. This chain's CDR3 is CASSQGPGQGAGEAFF. CDR3 nucleotide sequence: TGCGCCAGCAGCCAAGGTCCGGGACAGGGGGCTGGGGAGGCTTTCTTT.

V usage is TRBV28 and J usage is TRBJ2-1; D is possibly TRBD2 (6 bases). Germline loops: CDR1 MDHEN, CDR2 SYDVKM. Trimming pared 11 bases from V and 3 bases from J, leaving 14 bases between. The CDR3 is 13 amino acids. CDR3 coding DNA: TGTGCCCATGGTAGCGGCCTCTACAATGAGCAGTTCTTC. Translating gives CAHGSGLYNEQFF.

This clone appeared a few times. The chain couples TRBV4-3 to TRBJ1-2, with D hard to call. V was cut by 0 bases and J by 7 bases, with 21 bases left in between. The CDR3 consists of 17 residues. Germline V CDR1 and CDR2: LGHNA, YSLEER. The CDR3 spells CASSQDGRGPQFGGYTF. CDR3 nucleotide sequence: TGCGCCAGCAGCCAAGATGGGCGAGGGCCTCAATTCGGTGGCTACACCTTC.

The chain employs TRBV7-2 and TRBJ2-5; the D is unclear. Germline V gene data show CDR1 as SGHTA and CDR2 as FQGNSA. The CDR3 covers 14 residues. V lost 2 bases to trimming and J lost 3 bases, with 10 bases between them. DNA of the CDR3: TGTGCCAGCAGCTTACTTTTTGACAAAGAGACCCAGTACTTC. The encoded protein is CASSLLFDKETQYF. The variable domain in full, with the rest retrieved from reference TRBV7-2 and TRBJ2-5, is GAGVSQSPSNKVTEKGKDVELRCDPISGHTALYWYRQSLGQGLEFLIYFQGNSAPDKSGLPSDRFSAERTGGSVSTLTIQRTQQEDSAVYLCASSLLFDKETQYFGPGTRLLVL.